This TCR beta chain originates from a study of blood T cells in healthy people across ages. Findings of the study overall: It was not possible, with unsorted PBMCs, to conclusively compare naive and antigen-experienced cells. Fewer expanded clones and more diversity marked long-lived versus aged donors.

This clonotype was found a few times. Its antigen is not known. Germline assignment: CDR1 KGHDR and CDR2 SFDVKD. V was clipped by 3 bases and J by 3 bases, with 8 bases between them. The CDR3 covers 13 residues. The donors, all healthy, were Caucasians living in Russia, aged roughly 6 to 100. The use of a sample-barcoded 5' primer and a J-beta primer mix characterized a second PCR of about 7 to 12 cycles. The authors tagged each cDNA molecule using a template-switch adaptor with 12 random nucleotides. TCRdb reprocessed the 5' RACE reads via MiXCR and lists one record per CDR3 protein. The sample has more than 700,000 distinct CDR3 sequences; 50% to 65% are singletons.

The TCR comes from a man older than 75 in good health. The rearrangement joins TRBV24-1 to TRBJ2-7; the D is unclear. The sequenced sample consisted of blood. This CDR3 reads CATSDPTSYEQYF. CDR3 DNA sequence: TGTGCCACCAGTGATCCCACAAGCTACGAGCAGTACTTC.